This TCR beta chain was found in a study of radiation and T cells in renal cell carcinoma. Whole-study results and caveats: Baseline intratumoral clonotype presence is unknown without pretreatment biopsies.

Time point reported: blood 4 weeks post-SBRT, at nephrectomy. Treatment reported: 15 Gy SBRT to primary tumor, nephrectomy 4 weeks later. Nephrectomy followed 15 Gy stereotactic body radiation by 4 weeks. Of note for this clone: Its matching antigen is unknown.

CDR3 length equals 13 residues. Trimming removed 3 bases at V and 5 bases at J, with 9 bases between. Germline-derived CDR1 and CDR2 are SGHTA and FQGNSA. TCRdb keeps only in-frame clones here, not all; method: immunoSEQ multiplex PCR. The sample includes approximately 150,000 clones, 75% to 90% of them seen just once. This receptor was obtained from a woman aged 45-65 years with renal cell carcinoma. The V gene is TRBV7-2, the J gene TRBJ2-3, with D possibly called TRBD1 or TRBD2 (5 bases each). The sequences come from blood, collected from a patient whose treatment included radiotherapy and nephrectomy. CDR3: CASSLGPVDTQYF. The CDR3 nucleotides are TGTGCCAGCAGCTTGGGACCGGTAGATACGCAGTATTTT.